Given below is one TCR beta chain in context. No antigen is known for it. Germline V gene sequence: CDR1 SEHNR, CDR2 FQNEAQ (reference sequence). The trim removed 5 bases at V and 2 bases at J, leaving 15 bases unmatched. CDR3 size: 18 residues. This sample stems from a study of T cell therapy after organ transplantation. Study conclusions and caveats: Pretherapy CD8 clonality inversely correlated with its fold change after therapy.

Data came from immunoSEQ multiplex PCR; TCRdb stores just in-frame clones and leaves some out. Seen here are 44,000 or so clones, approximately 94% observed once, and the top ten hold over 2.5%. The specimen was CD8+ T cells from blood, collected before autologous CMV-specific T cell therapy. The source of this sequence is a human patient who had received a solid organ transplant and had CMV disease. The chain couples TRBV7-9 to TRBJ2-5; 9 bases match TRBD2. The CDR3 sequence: CASSPMAGGPGLQETQYF. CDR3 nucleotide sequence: TGTGCCAGCAGCCCCATGGCGGGAGGGCCCGGTCTTCAAGAGACCCAGTACTTC. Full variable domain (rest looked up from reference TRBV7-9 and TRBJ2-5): DTGVSQNPRHKITKRGQNVTFRCDPISEHNRLYWYRQTLGQGPEFLTYFQNEAQLEKSRLLSDRFSAERPKGSFSTLEIQRTEQGDSAMYLCASSPMAGGPGLQETQYFGPGTRLLVL.